These 6 T cell receptor beta chains were sequenced from one sample in a study of tumor-infiltrating lymphocytes in primary liver carcinoma. Co-extracting RNA and DNA was done with about 18-33 mg of unsorted bulk tissue as input. Total RNA amounting to about 520 ng was the source from which TCR beta cDNA was made with a constant-region primer. Three-round nested multiplex PCR performed with slightly modified ARM-PCR produced the TCR beta libraries. The first two PCR rounds used TRBV1-TRBV30 primers with a Cbeta primer, approximately 10 cycles each. TCRdb used MiXCR to reprocess the multiplex PCR reads, holding one entry per CDR3 protein. There are 80,000 or so distinct CDR3 sequences in the sample; roughly two thirds occur only once, and roughly an eighth lies in the top ten. The sequenced sample was liver tumor tissue from sampling region 4. The subset: tumor region T4, right-lateral pole. The receptors shown here come from a woman aged 55-69 years with primary liver carcinoma and hepatitis B virus infection.

As regards this clonotype: The junction departs from germline at one end; a sequencing error may be responsible. The chain uses TRBV5-1 and TRBJ2-5, with 7 bases fitting TRBD2. CDR1 and CDR2 from the germline V gene are SGHRS and YFSETQ. The CDR3 is 16 amino acids. This CDR3 is CASSWEGRGAQGTQYF. The CDR3, as DNA: TGCGCCAGCAGCTGGGAGGGGAGAGGAGCACAAGGGACCCAATACTTC.

On this clonotype: A read error is likely, as this CDR3 ends without the conserved phenylalanine or tryptophan. V usage is TRBV12-3 or TRBV12-4 and J usage is TRBJ2-2; 9 nucleotides agree with TRBD1. Losses at the gene ends were 6 bases for V and 4 bases for J; bases not matched to a gene: 9. The CDR3 covers 16 residues. The chain's CDR3 is CASRGQGVTITGELFL. In DNA form, the CDR3 reads TGTGCCAGCAGGGGACAGGGAGTCACGATCACCGGGGAGCTGTTTTTG.

The gene calls are TRBV29-1 and TRBJ2-1; D tentatively fits TRBD1 or TRBD2 (5 bases each). CDR1 SQVTM and CDR2 ANQGSEA come from the germline V gene. The CDR3 is 13 amino acids. V lost 8 bases, J lost 8 bases, and 19 bases lay in between. The CDR3 loop is CSIGGRSSDEQFF. The CDR3 DNA is TGCAGCATTGGGGGACGGTCCTCGGATGAGCAGTTCTTC.

On this clonotype itself: Being one base from a much bigger clone, this may be a read error. The chain uses TRBV5-4 and TRBJ2-3; 9 nucleotides agree with TRBD2. CDR1 and CDR2 from the germline V gene are SGHNT and YYREEE (reference sequence). The CDR3 is 15 residues long. V trimming: 0 bases; J trimming: 3 bases; junction bases outside the gene matches: 2. The CDR3 DNA follows: TGTGCCAGCAGCTTGGTAGCGGGAGTTACAGATACGCAGTATTTT. Amino acid sequence: CASSLVAGVTDTQYF.

This clonotype came up a few times. This may come from a read error, since a much larger clone is one base off. V gene TRBV6-6 combines with J gene TRBJ1-5, with a tentative D call TRBD1 (5 bases). Per the germline V gene, CDR1 is MNHNY and CDR2 is SVGAGI (reference sequence). CDR3 length: 16 amino acids. Here the CDR3 reads CASSHSGREGNQPQHF. The CDR3 region has the DNA TGTGCCAGCAGTCACTCTGGCAGGGAGGGAAATCAGCCCCAGCATTTT.

This clonotype has a count of ten or more. J is TRBJ2-5 and V is TRBV5-6, with 8 bases lining up with TRBD1. J gave up 4 bases and V 0 bases, and 11 bases lay outside the gene matches. The CDR3 consists of 17 residues. CDR1 and CDR2 (germline): SGHDT, YYEEEE. The CDR3 bases are TGTGCCAGCAGCTTGGGGCAGGGGGCCCGTAGCCTAGAGACCCAGTACTTC. Its protein product is CASSLGQGARSLETQYF.